Listed below are T cell receptor beta chains from one sample, sequenced in a study of T cells after yellow fever vaccination. TCRdb recomputed calls from the 5' RACE reads with MiXCR, one row per CDR3 protein. The table has around 590,000 distinct CDR3 sequences, about 12% seen once. The source material was PBMCs, sampled on the day of the yellow fever booster vaccination. Receptor source: a man aged 25-45 years who received the YFV17D yellow fever vaccine. Both conserved end residues are part of each CDR3. The D gene is left open where the match is weak. Clone size is not always given. Where it is, it says once, few, many or a class for expanded clones.

V gene	J gene	D gene	clone size	CDR3 protein	CDR3 DNA
TRBV20-1	TRBJ1-6	TRBD1	.	CSAQTDRDNSPLHF	TGCAGTGCCCAGACTGACAGGGATAATTCACCCCTCCACTTT
TRBV18	TRBJ1-5	.	few	CASSPDRSQPQHF	TGTGCCAGCTCACCCGACAGATCTCAGCCCCAGCATTTT
TRBV5-5	TRBJ2-5	TRBD1	few	CASSFSVGQGTETQYF	TGTGCCAGCAGCTTTTCGGTCGGACAGGGGACGGAGACCCAGTACTTC
TRBV18	TRBJ2-7	.	few	CASSPRGAAAGTEQYF	TGTGCCAGCTCACCACGGGGAGCAGCAGCCGGGACGGAGCAGTACTTC
TRBV5-5	TRBJ1-3	.	.	CASSFLTWGSGNTIYF	TGTGCCAGCAGCTTCCTCACCTGGGGGTCTGGAAACACCATATATTTT
TRBV28	TRBJ1-6	.	.	CASRFLRAPRGSYNSPLHF	TGTGCCAGCAGATTTCTCCGGGCCCCGCGGGGCTCCTATAATTCACCCCTCCACTTT
TRBV29-1	TRBJ1-2	.	.	CSADGGRGYGYTF	TGCAGCGCCGATGGGGGGCGAGGCTATGGCTACACCTTC
TRBV15	TRBJ2-2	.	.	CATSRDRARGSNTGELFF	TGTGCCACCAGCAGAGATCGCGCAAGGGGTTCTAACACCGGGGAGCTGTTTTTT
TRBV6-2/TRBV6-3	TRBJ2-2	.	few	CASTRPGRVAGELFF	TGTGCCAGCACTAGACCGGGACGAGTGGCCGGGGAGCTGTTTTTT
TRBV7-2	TRBJ1-6	.	.	CASSLGVGSRSPLHF	TGTGCCAGCAGCCTAGGGGTCGGATCTCGGTCACCCCTCCACTTT
TRBV30	TRBJ2-1	TRBD2	few	CAWRLREVSYNEQFF	TGTGCCTGGAGGTTGCGGGAGGTCTCCTACAATGAGCAGTTCTTC
TRBV9	TRBJ2-2	TRBD2	.	CASSVAGETGGGELFF	TGTGCCAGCAGCGTAGCCGGGGAGACGGGGGGCGGGGAGCTGTTTTTT
TRBV3-1	TRBJ1-6	.	.	CASSQGAPLHF	TGTGCCAGCAGCCAGGGGGCACCCCTCCACTTT
TRBV9	TRBJ2-5	TRBD1	many	CASSATGIQETQYF	TGTGCCAGCAGCGCGACAGGGATCCAAGAGACCCAGTACTTC
TRBV7-9	TRBJ1-6	.	.	CASSAPEEPYNSPLHF	TGTGCCAGCAGCGCCCCGGAGGAACCATATAATTCACCCCTCCACTTT
TRBV20-1	TRBJ2-3	TRBD2	.	CCARTLGLADTDTQYF	TGCTGTGCTAGAACCCTGGGGCTAGCGGACACAGATACGCAGTATTTT
TRBV15	TRBJ1-1	.	few	CATSTMNTEAFF	TGTGCCACCAGCACTATGAACACTGAAGCTTTCTTT
TRBV12-3/TRBV12-4	TRBJ2-3	.	few	CASSAPPAADTQYF	TGTGCCAGCAGTGCCCCCCCAGCAGCAGATACGCAGTATTTT
TRBV5-1	TRBJ2-1	.	many	CASSLTAGEQFF	TGCGCCAGCAGCTTAACCGCGGGTGAGCAGTTCTTC
TRBV7-6	TRBJ2-5	.	many	CASSTPLGPYQETQYF	TGTGCCAGCAGCACCCCACTAGGGCCGTACCAAGAGACCCAGTACTTC
TRBV18	TRBJ2-6	.	.	CASSPVLTGANVLTF	TGTGCCAGCTCACCGGTGCTTACTGGGGCCAACGTCCTGACTTTC
TRBV5-6	TRBJ2-3	.	.	CASSPGLVGGTQYF	TGTGCCAGCAGCCCCGGGTTGGTAGGCGGTACGCAGTATTTT
TRBV29-1	TRBJ2-7	.	few	CSVVSGKHYEQYF	TGCAGCGTTGTGAGCGGAAAACATTACGAGCAGTACTTC
TRBV29-1	TRBJ2-7	.	.	CSVEGGSFDSYEQYF	TGCAGCGTTGAGGGGGGTAGTTTCGACTCCTACGAGCAGTACTTC
TRBV9	TRBJ1-4	.	few	CASSVGGANEKLFF	TGTGCCAGCAGCGTAGGAGGGGCTAATGAAAAACTGTTTTTT
TRBV7-2	TRBJ2-2	.	.	CASTLPARGELFF	TGTGCCAGCACCCTGCCGGCCCGCGGCGAGCTGTTTTTT
TRBV24-1	TRBJ2-1	TRBD2	few	CATSGEGRGGEQFF	TGTGCCACCAGTGGGGAGGGAAGGGGAGGTGAGCAGTTCTTC
TRBV27	TRBJ2-7	.	few	CASSYLDRFEQYF	TGTGCCAGCAGTTACCTTGACAGGTTCGAGCAGTACTTC
TRBV20-1	TRBJ2-5	TRBD1	many	CSAKTGILETQYF	TGCAGTGCTAAGACAGGGATACTGGAGACCCAGTACTTC
TRBV5-1	TRBJ2-7	.	.	CASSPGTAQYLEQYF	TGCGCCAGCAGCCCCGGGACTGCTCAATACCTCGAGCAGTACTTC